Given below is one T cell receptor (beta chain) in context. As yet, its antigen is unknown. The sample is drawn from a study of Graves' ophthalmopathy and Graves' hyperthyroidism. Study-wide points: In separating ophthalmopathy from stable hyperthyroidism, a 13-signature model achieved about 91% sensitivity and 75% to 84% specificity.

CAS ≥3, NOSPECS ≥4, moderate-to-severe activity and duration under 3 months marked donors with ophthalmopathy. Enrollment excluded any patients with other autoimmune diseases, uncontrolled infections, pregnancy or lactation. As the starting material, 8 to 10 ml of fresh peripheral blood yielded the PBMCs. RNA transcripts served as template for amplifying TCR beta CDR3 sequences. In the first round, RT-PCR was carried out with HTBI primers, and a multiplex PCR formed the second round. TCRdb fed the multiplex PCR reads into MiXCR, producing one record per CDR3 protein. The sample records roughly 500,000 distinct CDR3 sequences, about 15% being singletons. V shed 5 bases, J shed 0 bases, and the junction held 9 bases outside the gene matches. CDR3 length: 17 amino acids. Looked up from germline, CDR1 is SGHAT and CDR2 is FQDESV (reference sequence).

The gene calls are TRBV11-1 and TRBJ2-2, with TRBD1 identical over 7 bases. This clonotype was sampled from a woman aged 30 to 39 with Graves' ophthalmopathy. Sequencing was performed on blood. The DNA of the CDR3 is TGTGCCAGCAGCGTTCTAAGGGGGACAGCGAACACCGGGGAGCTGTTTTTT. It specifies CASSVLRGTANTGELFF.